The clone carrying this T cell receptor beta chain was detected once. Enrolment of Seattle patients took place during active infection, and they were followed longitudinally. As processed by the authors: The authors estimated nucleated cell counts from reference gene primer amplification. The table came from immunoSEQ multiplex PCR; TCRdb's copy has only in-frame clones and leaves some out. V and J calls and clone size are copied from that table; D and trimming were computed from the DNA. The table shows approximately 58,000 clones, with about 81% occurring only once. The sample is drawn from a study of blood T cell repertoires in COVID-19. Study-level background: The cDNA or gDNA used as material had been derived from T cells, B-cell-depleted T cells, or PBMCs.

Germline CDR1 is SGHNT and CDR2 is YYREEE (reference sequence). V dropped 4 bases and J dropped 4 bases, with 15 bases sitting between them. CDR3 length equals 15 residues. The chain has TRBV5-4 and TRBJ2-1, with a weak D call TRBD2 (7 bases). This receptor was identified in a man aged 60 to 75 with COVID-19, enrolled during active disease. The sequenced sample was peripheral blood. The CDR3 DNA reads as TGTGCCAGCAGCGCCCGACGGGGGGCGTACAATGAGCAGTTCTTC. This encodes CASSARRGAYNEQFF. Based on the CDR3 plus reference TRBV5-4 and TRBJ2-1, the full variable domain is ETGVTQSPTHLIKTRGQQVTLRCSSQSGHNTVSWYQQALGQGPQFIFQYYREEENGRGNFPPRFSGLQFPNYSSELNVNALELDDSALYLCASSARRGAYNEQFFGPGTRLTVL.